The clone carrying this TCR beta chain has only a few counts. These data belong to a study of beta chain features in type 1 diabetes. This CDR3 spans 13 amino acids. The germline CDR1 and CDR2 sequences are WNHNN and SYGVQD (reference sequence). V lost 7 bases to trimming and J lost 1 base, with 9 bases between them. Reverse transcribing all isolated RNA meant expressed TCRB transcripts were sequenced. Profiled with immunoSEQ multiplex PCR; TCRdb holds only in-frame clones, not every one. The data contain a few hundred thousand clones, around 15% of them singletons. The clonotype comes from a man aged 25 to 40 in good health. The rearrangement joins TRBV10-1 to TRBJ2-3, with a weak D call TRBD2 (5 bases). The sample consisted of central memory CD4+ T cells from blood. CDR3 protein: CASTEGRTDTQYF. CDR3 coding DNA: TGCGCCAGCACCGAGGGCCGCACAGATACGCAGTATTTT.